These T cell receptor beta chains were read from a single sample in a study of blood T cell repertoires in COVID-19. This table comes from immunoSEQ multiplex PCR, and its TCRdb copy is limited to in-frame clones, with some not included. The data show about 57,000 clones, with 82% seen just once and around 8.7% held by the top ten. Sequencing was performed on peripheral blood. These receptors were obtained from a woman of 80 years or more with acute or convalescent COVID-19. CDR3s leave out the opening cysteine and the closing phenylalanine or tryptophan.

TRBV29-1,TRBJ1-1,SVERFLTGGEAF
TRBV6-5,TRBJ1-2,ASSWDRNGYT
TRBV7-2,TRBJ1-5,ASSIRGGQGTNQPQH
TRBV11-2,TRBJ2-7,ASSNTYEQY
TRBV5-1,TRBJ2-2,ASSPGTGELF
TRBV6-1,TRBJ2-7,ASSEPGELGYEQY
TRBV7-9,TRBJ1-2,ASSHGQNYGYT
TRBV30,TRBJ2-7,AWSPRLAGGYEQY
TRBV28,TRBJ2-7,ASSPPRGVLLSSYEQY
TRBV6-5,TRBJ1-5,ASSYGSGRDQPQH
TRBV12-5,TRBJ1-1,ASGLSISRAF
TRBV12-3/TRBV12-4,TRBJ2-3,AASKRDTQY
TRBV28,TRBJ2-7,ASSKQPAYEQY
TRBV28,TRBJ1-6,ASSLLGGSNSPLH
TRBV28,TRBJ1-3,ASIRTGGNTIY
TRBV19,TRBJ1-1,AAGLLGQNTEAF
TRBV7-2,TRBJ1-4,ASSLGFTGGANEKLF
TRBV5-5,TRBJ1-1,ASSLGTIEAF
TRBV19,TRBJ2-5,ASSAISGGRETQY
TRBV6-4,TRBJ2-3,ASSGGGSTDTQY
TRBV28,TRBJ2-7,ASSRGGGRGYYEQY
TRBV18,TRBJ1-4,ASSHSPEKLF
TRBV7-2,TRBJ2-3,ASSFQASGTDTQY
TRBV5-1,TRBJ1-1,ASSLPTSNTEAF
TRBV28,TRBJ2-5,ASTFRGIGTQY
TRBV6-5,TRBJ2-3,ASMAGGRTDTQY
TRBV19,TRBJ2-5,ASSMPGPGETQY
TRBV2,TRBJ2-5,ASSEDGRGLETQY
TRBV9,TRBJ1-2,ASSGGQAVAYT
TRBV5-1,TRBJ2-1,ASSPGQGSYNEQF
TRBV4-1,TRBJ2-5,ASSQGFAGVMETQY
TRBV7-8,TRBJ1-3,ASSLGAMISGNTIY
TRBV30,TRBJ2-5,AWSDRRVSETQY
TRBV6-5,TRBJ2-1,ASRRTDGIDEQF
TRBV7-2,TRBJ2-4,ASSLSQGELNIQY
TRBV29-1,TRBJ1-3,SVRQGGGNTIY
TRBV5-6,TRBJ1-3,ASSLRQGRNTIY
TRBV4-1,TRBJ2-3,ASSQEMTASTDTQY
TRBV7-9,TRBJ2-7,ASTPDGGRALEQY
TRBV2,TRBJ1-5,ASRGTGQNQPQH